These 17 T cell receptor beta chains were sequenced from one sample in a study of TIL therapy for anti-PD-1-resistant metastatic lung cancer. The libraries were made with immunoSEQ v3. Using immunoSEQ multiplex PCR, the repertoire was profiled, and TCRdb retains in-frame clones only, with some absent. The sample shows about 21,000 clones, about four fifths of them seen only once. Time point in this sample: pre-treatment sample, taken before nivolumab and TIL therapy. The sequences come from blood, collected at baseline. The receptors were gathered from a person between 25 and 79 years old with non-small cell lung cancer.

With respect to this clone: The CDR3 ends on some other residue instead of the conserved phenylalanine or tryptophan, so this is likely a read error. The chain joins TRBV7-2 to TRBJ2-7; unclear D gene. Trimming left V 3 bases short and J 2 bases short, with 8 bases between. CDR1 is SGHTA and CDR2 is FQGNSA in the germline V gene. This CDR3 region has 13 residues. The DNA for the CDR3 is TGTGCCAGCAGCTTCTCGGAGACCTACGAGCAGTACCTC. Its protein product is CASSFSETYEQYL.

The chain has TRBV18 and TRBJ1-3; no clear D. The length of the CDR3 is 14 residues. V was shortened by 3 bases and J by 0 bases, with 6 bases between the two germline ends. Germline lookup yields CDR1 KGHSH and CDR2 LQKENI. The CDR3 DNA is TGTGCCAGCTCACCGGCCAGCTCTGGAAACACCATATATTTT. Translated, it gives CASSPASSGNTIYF.

J is TRBJ2-5 and V is TRBV19; a possible D gene is TRBD2 (7 bases). V gave up 10 bases and J gave up 3 bases, with 9 bases separating them. The CDR3 runs 11 residues. Germline assignment: CDR1 LNHDA and CDR2 SQIVND (reference sequence). CDR3 nucleotides: TGTGCCAAGGGGGGGGAAGAGACCCAGTACTTC. Amino acid sequence: CAKGGEETQYF.

The genes are TRBV19 and TRBJ1-2; D remains ambiguous. The CDR3 contains 13 residues. CDR1 and CDR2 (germline): LNHDA, SQIVND (reference sequence). V was cut by 8 bases and J by 4 bases, with 14 bases left in between. As DNA, the CDR3 is TGTGCCAGTGGCACAACACCCCTCTATGGCTACACCTTC. It translates to CASGTTPLYGYTF.

V and J are TRBV5-1 and TRBJ2-7; 10 nucleotides align to TRBD2. The CDR3 extends over 16 amino acids. In germline, CDR1 is SGHRS, CDR2 YFSETQ. J gave up 7 bases and V 4 bases, and 14 bases lay outside the gene matches. The DNA for the CDR3 is TGCGCCAGCAGCCCGGGGGGGCTAGCGGGAGTGGGGGAGCAGTACTTC. This encodes CASSPGGLAGVGEQYF.

This chain links TRBV6-1 with TRBJ2-5; D perhaps matches TRBD2 (7 bases). The DNA end lines up better with TRBJ2-7; the J call may be wrong. The CDR3 spans 16 residues. The germline gives CDR1 MNHNS, CDR2 SASEGT. The CDR3 reads CASSEDGGLFGYEQYF. CDR3 nucleotide sequence: TGTGCCAGCAGTGAAGACGGGGGGCTTTTTGGATACGAGCAGTACTTC.

The gene calls are TRBV5-6 and TRBJ1-1, with D possibly being TRBD1 (6 bases). From germline, CDR1 is SGHDT and CDR2 YYEEEE. V shed 0 bases and J shed 8 bases, with 11 bases lying between them. This CDR3 is built from 13 residues. The DNA for the CDR3 is TGTGCCAGCAGCTTGGACAGGGAAGGGGAAGCTTTCTTT. Translated, it gives CASSLDREGEAFF.

The genes are TRBV11-3 and TRBJ2-5, with 10 nucleotides matching TRBD2. The CDR3 is made up of 17 amino acids. Per germline, CDR1 SGHNT and CDR2 YENEEA. Trimming at V came to 4 bases and at J to 4 bases, leaving 12 bases not matched to a gene. Here the CDR3 reads CASSSGAKRGGLETQYF. CDR3 DNA: TGTGCCAGCAGCTCCGGGGCAAAGCGGGGGGGCCTAGAGACCCAGTACTTC.

This clone was detected a few times. The chain links TRBV5-1 to TRBJ2-1; 10 bases are shared with TRBD2. In germline, CDR1 is SGHRS, CDR2 YFSETQ. The CDR3 length is 14 residues. J lost 7 bases, V lost 6 bases, and 7 bases had no gene match. The CDR3 region is CASTLIAGGNEQFF. The CDR3 nucleotides are TGCGCCAGCACTCTTATAGCGGGAGGAAATGAGCAGTTCTTC.

The chain couples TRBV5-1 to TRBJ1-6, with a possible D match to TRBD1 (6 bases). CDR3 size: 15 residues. V lost 1 base, J lost 15 bases, and 20 bases lay in between. CDR1 and CDR2 (germline): SGHRS, YFSETQ. CDR3 amino acids: CASSLSGQPKRDLHF. The CDR3 nucleotides are TGCGCCAGCAGCTTGTCCGGACAGCCAAAAAGGGACCTCCACTTT.

The chain employs TRBV15 and TRBJ2-5; 10 bases agree with TRBD2. The V gene end was trimmed by 9 bases and the J gene end by 2 bases; junction bases not matched to a gene: 3. CDR3 length equals 13 residues. The germline CDR1 and CDR2 sequences are LNHNV and YYDKDF (reference sequence). CDR3 in DNA: TGTGCCACGGTTAGCGGGGGGCAAGAGACCCAGTACTTC. It specifies CATVSGGQETQYF. Full variable domain (outside the CDR3, taken from reference TRBV15 and TRBJ2-5): DAMVIQNPRYQVTQFGKPVTLSCSQTLNHNVMYWYQQKSSQAPKLLFHYYDKDFNNEADTPDNFQSRRPNTSFCFLDIRSPGLGDTAMYLCATVSGGQETQYFGPGTRLLVL.

The rearrangement uses TRBV4-1 and TRBJ1-5, with no clear D. Germline CDR1 and CDR2: MGHRA and YSYEKL. The V end lost 0 bases, the J end lost 5 bases, and 14 bases lay between the germline ends. The length of the CDR3 is 16 residues. CDR3 protein: CASSQEVGLAYQPQHF. The CDR3 bases are TGCGCCAGCAGCCAAGAGGTGGGGTTAGCGTATCAGCCCCAGCATTTT.

The chain couples TRBV19 to TRBJ2-4; 10 bases are shared with TRBD1. The germline CDR1 and CDR2 sequences are LNHDA and SQIVND (reference sequence). After removal of 5 bases from V and 16 bases from J, the junction contained 14 bases not matched to a gene. The CDR3 extends over 14 amino acids. CDR3 DNA: TGTGCCAGTAGTCCAGGGACAGGGGTGACCCCATCATACTTC. Its protein is CASSPGTGVTPSYF. Based on the CDR3 plus reference TRBV19 and TRBJ2-4, the full variable domain is DGGITQSPKYLFRKEGQNVTLSCEQNLNHDAMYWYRQDPGQGLRLIYYSQIVNDFQKGDIAEGYSVSREKKESFPLTVTSAQKNPTAFYLCASSPGTGVTPSYFGAGTRLSVL.

This chain uses TRBV6-1 with TRBJ2-1; 11 bases fit TRBD2. This CDR3 contains 17 residues. The germline V gene has CDR1 MNHNS and CDR2 SASEGT. V lost 0 bases and J lost 9; bases outside the gene matches: 10. The CDR3 DNA sequence: TGTGCCAGCAGTGAAGCAAGGGTAGCGGGGGGGCCGGGTGAGCAGTTCTTC. Amino acid sequence: CASSEARVAGGPGEQFF.

The V and J genes are TRBV18 and TRBJ2-2; TRBD2 matches 12 bases. The length of the CDR3 is 16 residues. The trim removed 4 bases at V and 5 bases at J, leaving 5 bases unmatched. CDR1 is KGHSH and CDR2 is LQKENI in the germline V gene. CDR3 DNA: TGTGCCAGCTCACTGACTAGCGGGAGCGGGACCGGGGAGCTGTTTTTT. This codes for CASSLTSGSGTGELFF.

V is TRBV7-2 and J is TRBJ2-1; D remains unclear. This CDR3 spans 13 amino acids. CDR1 SGHTA and CDR2 FQGNSA come from the germline V gene. V lost 6 bases and J 4 bases, leaving 10 bases between the germline ends. CDR3 loop: CASRPGEYNEQFF. The CDR3 nucleotides read TGTGCCAGCAGGCCCGGAGAGTACAATGAGCAGTTCTTC.

The V gene is TRBV5-6, the J gene TRBJ2-2; D remains ambiguous. Trimming took off 7 bases at V and 5 bases at J, with 21 bases between the two ends. In germline, CDR1 is SGHDT, CDR2 YYEEEE. The length of the CDR3 is 16 residues. CDR3 coding DNA: TGTGCCAGCTCCTTTGAGTCATGGGGATTAACCGGGGAGCTGTTTTTT. As protein: CASSFESWGLTGELFF.